Each of the 12 T cell receptor beta chains below was sequenced from the same sample in a study of persistence of HIV-infected CD4 T cells. Overlapping HIV-1 Gag 15-mer peptides at 1 ug per peptide per mL were used. CD40L/CD69 double-negative CD45RO-high memory CD4+ T cells were collected. The immunoSEQ assay was version 4, run in survey mode. The protocol was immunoSEQ multiplex PCR, while the TCRdb copy is restricted to in-frame clones and leaves out a portion. The table lists about 41,000 clones, 75% to 80% of them singletons, with about 14% in the top ten. Their antigens remain unidentified. Here the sequenced sample was CD4+ T cells sorted from PBMCs after approximately 19-hour stimulation, taken from a patient who received antiretroviral therapy. These receptors were collected from an adult man with HIV who was CMV-seropositive.

This clone was observed a handful of times. This chain uses TRBV20-1 with TRBJ2-1, with no clear D. The germline V and J ends were trimmed by 3 bases and 2 bases, with 8 bases remaining between them. The CDR3 has 13 amino acids. The V gene's germline CDR1 is DFQATT and CDR2 SNEGSKA (reference sequence). The CDR3 is CSASDETYNEQFF. DNA for the CDR3: TGCAGTGCTAGTGACGAAACCTACAATGAGCAGTTCTTC.

The chain is built from TRBV18 and TRBJ1-1, with D hard to call. Germline values: CDR1 KGHSH, CDR2 LQKENI. This CDR3 contains 13 residues. Trimming cost V 6 bases and J 5 bases, with 13 bases left between them. CDR3 bases: TGTGCCAGCTCGTCAGAGGTGGGGACTGAAGCTTTCTTT. Amino acids: CASSSEVGTEAFF. Full variable domain (outside the CDR3, taken from reference TRBV18 and TRBJ1-1): NAGVMQNPRHLVRRRGQEARLRCSPMKGHSHVYWYRQLPEEGLKFMVYLQKENIIDESGMPKERFSAEFPKEGPSILRIQQVVRGDSAAYFCASSSEVGTEAFFGQGTRLTVV.

The V call is TRBV7-2, the J call TRBJ1-6, with no clear D. V lost 1 base and J lost 7, with 11 bases in between. The germline V gene encodes CDR1 SGHTA and CDR2 FQGNSA. The CDR3 is 15 residues long. This CDR3 is CASSLGEAQNSPLHF. The DNA of the CDR3 is TGTGCCAGCAGCTTAGGAGAGGCCCAAAATTCACCCCTCCACTTT.

This sequence joins TRBV9 and TRBJ1-2; TRBD1 matches 7 bases. From germline, CDR1 is SGDLS and CDR2 YYNGEE. Losses at the gene ends were 4 bases for V and 7 bases for J; bases not matched to a gene: 4. The CDR3 is made up of 12 amino acids. CDR3 nucleotides: TGTGCCAGCAGCCTGACAGGGCTTGGCTACACCTTC. It yields the protein CASSLTGLGYTF.

This clone appeared a single time. This chain uses TRBV7-9 with TRBJ2-7, with a possible D match to TRBD1 (7 bases). The V gene's germline CDR1 is SEHNR and CDR2 FQNEAQ (reference sequence). Trimming took off 2 bases at V and 7 bases at J, with 30 bases between the two ends. The CDR3 loop spans 19 amino acids. The CDR3 protein is CASSLSPSTGTAVGREQYF. Here the CDR3 DNA reads TGTGCCAGCAGCTTATCCCCTTCTACTGGGACAGCGGTGGGGAGGGAGCAGTACTTC.

J is TRBJ1-1 and V is TRBV7-2; D gene unclear. This CDR3 comprises 16 residues. Germline CDR1 reads SGHTA; CDR2 reads FQGNSA. V was cut by 2 bases and J by 4 bases, with 17 bases left in between. The CDR3 DNA reads as TGTGCCAGCAGCTTACGATTCACGGGGTTTGGCACTGAAGCTTTCTTT. Translating it yields CASSLRFTGFGTEAFF.

The chain carries TRBV3-1 (or the pseudogene TRBV3-2) and TRBJ2-7; 9 nucleotides line up with TRBD1. Germline values: CDR1 LGHDT, CDR2 YNNKEL (reference sequence). J lost 5 bases, V lost 3 bases, and 11 bases had no gene match. CDR3 size: 16 residues. The CDR3 DNA is TGTGCCAGCAGCCAGCCCTCGGGACAGGGAGGTGACGAGCAGTACTTC. Protein: CASSQPSGQGGDEQYF.

The rearrangement links TRBV3-1 (or the pseudogene TRBV3-2) to TRBJ1-1; tentative D call: TRBD1 (6 bases). The V and J ends lost 4 bases and 7 bases respectively, with 13 bases between them. The V gene's germline CDR1 is LGHDT and CDR2 YNNKEL (reference sequence). The CDR3 is 13 residues long. CDR3 protein: CASSLTLTGEAFF. The CDR3 bases are TGTGCCAGCAGCCTCACCCTGACAGGTGAAGCTTTCTTT.

The J gene is TRBJ1-2, the V gene TRBV6-4; D possibly corresponds to TRBD1 (5 bases). With 5 bases removed from V and 2 bases from J, the gap between germline ends came to 9 bases. The V gene's germline CDR1 is MRHNA and CDR2 SNTAGT. The CDR3 runs 13 residues. In nucleotides, the CDR3 is TGTGCCAGCAGTCAGGGACGGAACTATGGCTACACCTTC. It translates to CASSQGRNYGYTF.

This clone appeared once. The V and J genes are TRBV15 and TRBJ2-1, with 10 bases lining up with TRBD2. CDR1 LNHNV and CDR2 YYDKDF come from the germline V gene (reference sequence). Trimming at V came to 5 bases and at J to 5 bases, leaving 6 bases not matched to a gene. The CDR3 sequence is 15 residues long. The CDR3 protein is CATSLLAGTNNEQFF. The CDR3 region has the DNA TGTGCCACCAGCCTACTAGCGGGGACTAACAATGAGCAGTTCTTC.

This chain connects TRBV6-5 to TRBJ1-1; D gene ambiguous. With 5 bases removed from V and 0 bases from J, the gap between germline ends came to 13 bases. The CDR3 contains 15 residues. Per the germline V gene, CDR1 is MNHEY and CDR2 is SVGAGI. CDR3 region: CASSPTLTLNTEAFF. For the CDR3, the DNA is TGTGCCAGCAGTCCAACGCTGACCCTGAACACTGAAGCTTTCTTT.

This clone was recorded a few times. V gene TRBV4-2 combines with J gene TRBJ2-1; TRBD2 matches 9 bases. Trimming at V came to 0 bases and at J to 12 bases, leaving 6 bases not matched to a gene. This CDR3 spans 14 amino acids. Germline assignment: CDR1 LGHNA and CDR2 YNFKEQ. CDR3 DNA sequence: TGTGCCAGCAGCCAAGAGCGGGGGGGCCTCGGGCAGTTCTTC. Protein product: CASSQERGGLGQFF.